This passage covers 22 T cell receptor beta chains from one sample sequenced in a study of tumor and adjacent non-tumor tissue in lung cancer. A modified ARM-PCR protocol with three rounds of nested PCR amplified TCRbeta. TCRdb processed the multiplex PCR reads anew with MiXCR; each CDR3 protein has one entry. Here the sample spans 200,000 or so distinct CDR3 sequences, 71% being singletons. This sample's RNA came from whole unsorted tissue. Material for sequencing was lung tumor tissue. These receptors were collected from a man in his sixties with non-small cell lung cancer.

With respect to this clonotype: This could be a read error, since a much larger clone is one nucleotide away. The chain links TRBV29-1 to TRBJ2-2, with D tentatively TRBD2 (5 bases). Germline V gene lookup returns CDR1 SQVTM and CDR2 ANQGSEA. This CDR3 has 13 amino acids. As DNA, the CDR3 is TGCAGCGTTGGTGGGATTCTATCCGGGGAGCTGTTATTT. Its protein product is CSVGGILSGELLF.

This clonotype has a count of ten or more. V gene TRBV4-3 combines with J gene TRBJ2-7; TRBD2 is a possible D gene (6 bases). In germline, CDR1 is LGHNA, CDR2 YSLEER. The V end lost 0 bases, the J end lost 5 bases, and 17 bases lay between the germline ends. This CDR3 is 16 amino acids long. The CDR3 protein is CASSQDLGGWVDEQYF. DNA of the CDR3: TGCGCCAGCAGCCAAGATCTCGGGGGATGGGTCGACGAGCAGTACTTC.

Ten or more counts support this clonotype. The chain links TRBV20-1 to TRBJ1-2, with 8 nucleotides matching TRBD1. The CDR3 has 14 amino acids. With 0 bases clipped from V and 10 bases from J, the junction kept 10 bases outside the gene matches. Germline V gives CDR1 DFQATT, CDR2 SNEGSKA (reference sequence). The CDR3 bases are TGCAGTGCTAGAGACCCATACAGGGGGATATTCTACACCTTC. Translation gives CSARDPYRGIFYTF.

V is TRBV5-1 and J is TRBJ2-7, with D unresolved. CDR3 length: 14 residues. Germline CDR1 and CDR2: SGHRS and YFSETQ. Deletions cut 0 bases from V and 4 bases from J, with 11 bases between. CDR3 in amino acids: CASSLGTPVYEQYF. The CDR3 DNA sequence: TGCGCCAGCAGCTTGGGTACACCGGTGTACGAGCAGTACTTC.

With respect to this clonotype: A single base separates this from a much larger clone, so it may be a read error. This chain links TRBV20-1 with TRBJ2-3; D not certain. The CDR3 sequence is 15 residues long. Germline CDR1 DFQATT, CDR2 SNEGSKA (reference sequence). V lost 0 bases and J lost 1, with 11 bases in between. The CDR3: CSARDEQQGTDTQYF. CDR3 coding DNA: TGCAGTGCTAGAGATGAGCAGCAGGGCACAGATACGCAGTATTTT.

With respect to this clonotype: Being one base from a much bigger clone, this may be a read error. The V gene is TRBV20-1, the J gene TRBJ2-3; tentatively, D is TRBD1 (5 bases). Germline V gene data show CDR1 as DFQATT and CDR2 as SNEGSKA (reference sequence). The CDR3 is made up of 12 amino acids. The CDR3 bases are TGCAGTGCTAGGACAGCCACAGGTACGCAGTATTTT. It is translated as CSARTATGTQYF.

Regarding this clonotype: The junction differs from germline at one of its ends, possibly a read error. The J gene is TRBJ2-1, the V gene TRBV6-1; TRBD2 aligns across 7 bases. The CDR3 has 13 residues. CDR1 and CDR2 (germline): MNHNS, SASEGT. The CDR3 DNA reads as TGCGCCAGTAGGGCGGGGGTGAGCAATGAGCAGTTCTTC. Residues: CASRAGVSNEQFF.

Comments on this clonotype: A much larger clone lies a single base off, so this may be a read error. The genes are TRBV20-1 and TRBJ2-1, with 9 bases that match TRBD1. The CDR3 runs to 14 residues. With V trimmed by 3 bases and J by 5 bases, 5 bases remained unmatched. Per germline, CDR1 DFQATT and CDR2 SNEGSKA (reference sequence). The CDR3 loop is CSARRQGEHNEQFF. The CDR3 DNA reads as TGCAGTGCTAGGAGACAGGGGGAACACAATGAGCAGTTCTTC.

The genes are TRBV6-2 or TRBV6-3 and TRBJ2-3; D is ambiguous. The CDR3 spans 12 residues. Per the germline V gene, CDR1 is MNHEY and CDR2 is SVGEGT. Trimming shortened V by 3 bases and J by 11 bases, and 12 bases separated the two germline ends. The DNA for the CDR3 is TGTGCCAGCAGTTATGCCCTTGGACGGCAGTATTTT. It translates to CASSYALGRQYF.

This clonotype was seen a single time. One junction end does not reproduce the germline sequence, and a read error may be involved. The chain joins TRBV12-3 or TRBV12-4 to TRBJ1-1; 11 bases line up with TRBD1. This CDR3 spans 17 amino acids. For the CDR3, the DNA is TGCGCCAGCAGCCCAAGGGGACAGGGGGTTTCGAGCACTGAAGCTTTCTTT. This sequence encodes CASSPRGQGVSSTEAFF.

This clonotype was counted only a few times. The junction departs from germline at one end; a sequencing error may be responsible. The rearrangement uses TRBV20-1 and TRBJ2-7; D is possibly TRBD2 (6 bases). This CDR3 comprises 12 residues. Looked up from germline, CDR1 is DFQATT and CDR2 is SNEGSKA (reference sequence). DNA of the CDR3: TGCGGTGCTACGGGGGAAGGGGACGAGCAGTACTTC. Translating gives CGATGEGDEQYF.

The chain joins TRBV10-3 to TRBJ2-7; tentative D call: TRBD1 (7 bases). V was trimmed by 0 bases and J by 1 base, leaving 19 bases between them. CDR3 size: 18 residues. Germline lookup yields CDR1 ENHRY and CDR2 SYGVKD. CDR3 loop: CAISESEGATTFSYEQYF. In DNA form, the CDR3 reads TGTGCCATCAGTGAGTCGGAGGGGGCAACTACTTTTTCCTACGAGCAGTACTTC.

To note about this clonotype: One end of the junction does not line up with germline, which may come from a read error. The DNA of the CDR3 is TGTGTCAGCAGAACAGCCGGGCAAACCCAGACCCAAGAGACACAGTACTTC. Residues: CVSRTAGQTQTQETQYF. This chain links TRBV6-6 with TRBJ2-5; D gene ambiguous. The CDR3 extends over 17 amino acids. Germline V CDR1 and CDR2: MNHNY, SVGAGI (reference sequence).

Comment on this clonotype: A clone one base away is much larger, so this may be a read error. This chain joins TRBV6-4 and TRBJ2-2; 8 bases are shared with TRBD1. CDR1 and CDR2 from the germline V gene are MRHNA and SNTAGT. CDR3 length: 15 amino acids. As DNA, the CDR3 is TGTGCCAGCAGCCCCAACAGGGGGGACACCGGGGGGCTGTTTTTT. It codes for CASSPNRGDTGGLFF.

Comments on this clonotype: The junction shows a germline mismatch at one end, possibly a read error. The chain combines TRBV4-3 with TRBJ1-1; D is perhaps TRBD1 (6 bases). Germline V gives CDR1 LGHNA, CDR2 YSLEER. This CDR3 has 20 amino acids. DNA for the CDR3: TGCTCCAGCAGCCGTATCCTGATCTGGGGGCAAGGGGAGTGTAACACTGAAGCTTTCTTT. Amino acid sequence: CSSSRILIWGQGECNTEAFF.

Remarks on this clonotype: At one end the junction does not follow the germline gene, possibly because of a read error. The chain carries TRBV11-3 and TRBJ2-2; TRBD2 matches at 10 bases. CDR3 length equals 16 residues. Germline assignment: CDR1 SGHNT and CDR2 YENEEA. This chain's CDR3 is CANSLTSGVNTGKLLF. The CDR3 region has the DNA TGTGCCAACAGCCTAACTAGCGGGGTGAACACCGGGAAGCTGCTTTTT.

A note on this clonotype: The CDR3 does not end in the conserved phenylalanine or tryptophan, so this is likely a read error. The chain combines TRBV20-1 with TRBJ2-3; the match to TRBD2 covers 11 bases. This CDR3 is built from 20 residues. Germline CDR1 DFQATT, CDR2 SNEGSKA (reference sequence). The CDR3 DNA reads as TGTAGTGCTTCCCAACCCACACTAGCGGGGGTGGGGAATTCACAGGATACGCAGTATCTT. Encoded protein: CSASQPTLAGVGNSQDTQYL.

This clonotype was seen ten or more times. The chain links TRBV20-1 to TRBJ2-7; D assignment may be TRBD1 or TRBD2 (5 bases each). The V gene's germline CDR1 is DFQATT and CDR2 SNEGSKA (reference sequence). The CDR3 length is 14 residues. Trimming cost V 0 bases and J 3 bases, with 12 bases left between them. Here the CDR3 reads CSARDLRGDYEQYF. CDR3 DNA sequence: TGCAGTGCTAGAGACCTGAGAGGGGACTACGAGCAGTACTTC.

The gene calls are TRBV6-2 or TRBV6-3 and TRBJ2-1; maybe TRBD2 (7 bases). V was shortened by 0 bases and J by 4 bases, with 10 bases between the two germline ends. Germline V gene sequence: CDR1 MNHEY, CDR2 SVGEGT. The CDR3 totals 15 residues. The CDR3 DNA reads TGTGCCAGCAGTTACTCGGGGGGGGCTTACAATGAGCAGTTCTTC. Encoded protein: CASSYSGGAYNEQFF.

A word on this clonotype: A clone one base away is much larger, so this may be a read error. The CDR3 bases are TGTGCCAGCAGCTCCCGGACCGGTGATGAGACCCAGTACTTC. Translating gives CASSSRTGDETQYF. The V and J genes are TRBV11-1 and TRBJ2-5; unclear D gene. This CDR3 has 14 residues. Germline V CDR1 and CDR2: SGHAT, FQDESV (reference sequence). V was cut by 4 bases and J by 5 bases, with 14 bases left in between.

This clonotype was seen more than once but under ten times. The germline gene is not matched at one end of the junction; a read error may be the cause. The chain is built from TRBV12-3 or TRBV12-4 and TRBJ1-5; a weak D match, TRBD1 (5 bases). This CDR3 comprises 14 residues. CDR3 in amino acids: CTSSPSGGGQPQHF. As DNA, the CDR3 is TGTACCAGCAGCCCCTCCGGGGGAGGTCAGCCCCAGCATTTT.

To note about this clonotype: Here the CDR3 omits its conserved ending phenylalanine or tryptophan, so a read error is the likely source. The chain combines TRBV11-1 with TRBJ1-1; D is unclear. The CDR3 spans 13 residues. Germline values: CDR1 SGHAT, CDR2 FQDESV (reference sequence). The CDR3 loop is CASNLSENTEAFL. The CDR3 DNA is TGTGCCAGCAACTTAAGCGAGAACACTGAAGCTTTCTTA.